A single sample gave rise to the 29 T cell receptor beta chains below, sequenced in a study of spatial heterogeneity in lung cancer. General observations from the study: Mutation tallies in tumors tracked expanded intratumoral alpha and beta TCR counts.

For these receptors, no antigen is known. TCRdb ran MiXCR on the 5' RACE reads and lists one entry per CDR3 protein. The sample consists of roughly 8,000 distinct CDR3 sequences, 9% to 10% of them appearing once. Time point reported: sample taken at primary tumor resection. The sequencing used lung tumor tissue, collected at surgery. The receptors derive from a male donor with early-stage non-small cell lung cancer.

In this sample, this clonotype is medium-sized (0.01 to 0.1%). The chain employs TRBV5-1 and TRBJ1-1, with 9 bases lining up with TRBD1. The CDR3 runs 14 residues. Trimming at V came to 7 bases and at J to 2 bases, leaving 6 bases not matched to a gene. In germline, CDR1 is SGHRS, CDR2 YFSETQ. The CDR3 sequence is CASGGGQGNTEAFF. DNA of the CDR3: TGCGCCAGCGGGGGGGGACAGGGAAACACTGAAGCTTTCTTT. Full variable domain (outside the CDR3, taken from reference TRBV5-1 and TRBJ1-1): KAGVTQTPRYLIKTRGQQVTLSCSPISGHRSVSWYQQTPGQGLQFLFEYFSETQRNKGNFPGRFSGRQFSNSRSEMNVSTLELGDSALYLCASGGGQGNTEAFFGQGTRLTVV.

This clonotype was recorded many times. J is TRBJ2-7 and V is TRBV28; D assignment may be TRBD1 or TRBD2 (7 bases each). The germline gives CDR1 MDHEN, CDR2 SYDVKM. V lost 6 bases to trimming and J lost 3 bases, with 15 bases between them. This CDR3 is built from 14 residues. The CDR3 here is CASRPTGEGYEQYV. CDR3 nucleotide sequence: TGTGCCAGCAGACCCACAGGGGAGGGCTACGAGCAGTACGTC.

This clonotype was counted many times. The chain joins TRBV15 to TRBJ1-5; 7 bases fit TRBD1. V was pared by 1 base and J by 8 bases, with 8 bases of the junction left unmatched. Germline CDR1 and CDR2: LNHNV and YYDKDF (reference sequence). This CDR3 comprises 15 residues. Written as DNA, the CDR3 is TGTGCCACCAGCAGAGGGGTCCAGGGGGAAGAGCCCCAGCATTTT. It codes for CATSRGVQGEEPQHF.

This clonotype was detected ten times or more. The gene calls are TRBV4-1 and TRBJ1-2; tentative D call: TRBD1 (6 bases). V lost 4 bases and J 4 bases, leaving 13 bases between the germline ends. This CDR3 contains 14 residues. CDR1 is MGHRA, CDR2 YSYEKL, per germline. The CDR3 bases are TGCGCCAGCAGCCCCTTGGGGGGCAGCTATGGCTACACCTTC. Translating gives CASSPLGGSYGYTF.

In its sample, this clonotype was seen many times. This rearrangement joins TRBV25-1 to TRBJ2-1; 7 nucleotides align to TRBD2. CDR1 is MGHDK, CDR2 SYGVNS, per germline. Trimming at V came to 2 bases and at J to 10 bases, leaving 8 bases not matched to a gene. This CDR3 is built from 14 residues. This chain's CDR3 is CASSERLRGREQFF. As DNA, the CDR3 is TGTGCCAGCAGTGAACGCCTGCGGGGGAGGGAGCAGTTCTTC.

The CDR3 region has the DNA TGCGCCAGCAGCTTTCAGGGGGCGCCGGACACCGGGGAGCTGTTTTTT. Amino acids: CASSFQGAPDTGELFF. This chain uses TRBV5-1 with TRBJ2-2; 8 bases align to TRBD1. Germline V CDR1 and CDR2: SGHRS, YFSETQ. The CDR3 totals 16 residues. J lost 3 bases, V lost 2 bases, and 6 bases had no gene match.

This clonotype is categorized as medium-sized. The chain joins TRBV27 to TRBJ1-2, with D unclear. Germline V gene sequence: CDR1 MNHEY, CDR2 SMNVEV (reference sequence). Trimming removed 3 bases from V and 5 bases from J, with 19 bases in between. The CDR3 spans 16 residues. The CDR3 protein is CASSFKAGAFGYGYTF. The CDR3 DNA is TGTGCCAGCAGTTTCAAGGCGGGAGCGTTTGGTTATGGCTACACCTTC.

This clonotype was recorded many times. This sequence joins TRBV28 and TRBJ1-5; 8 nucleotides agree with TRBD1. There are 17 residues in the CDR3. From germline, CDR1 is MDHEN and CDR2 SYDVKM. Losses at the gene ends were 7 bases for V and 1 base for J; bases not matched to a gene: 12. The CDR3 nucleotides read TGTGCCAGCACTGGACAGGGAGGTTTTGGAAGCAATCAGCCCCAGCATTTT. Translated: CASTGQGGFGSNQPQHF.

Many counts were recorded for this clonotype. The chain uses TRBV2 and TRBJ1-2; 7 bases are shared with TRBD1. From germline, CDR1 is SNHLY and CDR2 FYNNEI. CDR3 size: 15 residues. Trimming cost V 10 bases and J 6 bases; bases outside gene matches: 17. CDR3 sequence: CATSRTGPGRDGYTF. DNA for the CDR3: TGTGCCACGTCCAGGACAGGACCGGGGAGGGATGGCTACACCTTC.

Within the sample, this clonotype is large (0.1 to 1%). V and J are TRBV20-1 and TRBJ2-1, with 11 bases that match TRBD2. The CDR3 has 15 residues. The germline gives CDR1 DFQATT, CDR2 SNEGSKA (reference sequence). Losses at the gene ends were 0 bases for V and 12 bases for J; bases not matched to a gene: 10. CDR3 region: CSAREVTSGILGQFF. CDR3 sequence (DNA): TGCAGTGCTAGAGAGGTGACTAGCGGGATCCTTGGGCAGTTCTTC.

In this sample, this clonotype turned up many times. CDR3 DNA sequence: TGTGCCAGCGGGACAGGGAGCTCTGGGGCCAACGTCCTGACTTTC. Translation: CASGTGSSGANVLTF. The chain employs TRBV25-1 and TRBJ2-6, with 9 bases identical to TRBD1. CDR1 MGHDK and CDR2 SYGVNS come from the germline V gene. Unmatched junction bases numbered 2, after V lost 8 bases and J lost 0 bases. This CDR3 has 15 amino acids. The full variable domain, with the rest looked up from reference TRBV25-1 and TRBJ2-6, is EADIYQTPRYLVIGTGKKITLECSQTMGHDKMYWYQQDPGMELHLIHYSYGVNSTEKGDLSSESTVSRIRTEHFPLTLESARPSHTSQYLCASGTGSSGANVLTFGAGSRLTVL.

By its share, this clonotype is medium-sized. The chain links TRBV4-2 to TRBJ2-7; 7 positions match TRBD1. Germline values: CDR1 LGHNA, CDR2 YNFKEQ. This CDR3 comprises 17 residues. J lost 2 bases, V lost 7 bases, and 17 bases had no gene match. This CDR3 reads CASMKISTGTEAYEQYF. In nucleotides, the CDR3 is TGTGCCAGCATGAAGATTAGTACCGGGACAGAAGCCTACGAGCAGTACTTC.

This clonotype was observed many times. The chain carries TRBV6-2 or TRBV6-3 and TRBJ1-1; D gene uncertain. The CDR3 sequence is 12 residues long. Per germline, CDR1 MNHEY and CDR2 SVGEGT. The V end was cut by 4 bases, the J end by 1 base, with 4 bases between. The CDR3 sequence is CASSWGNTEAFF. In nucleotides, the CDR3 is TGTGCCAGCAGTTGGGGGAACACTGAAGCTTTCTTT.

The V gene is TRBV27, the J gene TRBJ2-7; TRBD2 aligns across 10 bases. CDR1 and CDR2 (germline): MNHEY, SMNVEV (reference sequence). The J segment lost 4 bases and the V segment lost 4 bases, leaving 4 bases of the junction unmatched. The CDR3 has 14 amino acids. CDR3 nucleotides: TGTGCCAGCAGTTCTTCTAGCGGGAGTTACGAGCAGTACTTC. Encoded protein: CASSSSSGSYEQYF.

This clonotype was counted ten times or more. The rearrangement links TRBV10-1 to TRBJ2-5; a possible D gene is TRBD2 (5 bases). The CDR3 extends over 15 amino acids. The germline CDR1 and CDR2 sequences are WNHNN and SYGVQD (reference sequence). Deletions cut 0 bases from V and 1 base from J, with 9 bases between. The CDR3 DNA sequence: TGCGCCAGCAGTGAGTCTACCAGCGGCCAAGAGACCCAGTACTTC. It is translated as CASSESTSGQETQYF.

This clonotype was seen ten or more times. The chain has TRBV3-1 and TRBJ1-5, with D maybe TRBD1 (6 bases). Germline V gene sequence: CDR1 LGHDT, CDR2 YNNKEL (reference sequence). The CDR3 is 13 amino acids. V was cut by 7 bases and J by 4 bases, with 11 bases left in between. The CDR3 sequence is CASTQGPNQPQHF. CDR3 nucleotide sequence: TGTGCCAGCACCCAGGGGCCTAATCAGCCCCAGCATTTT.

This clonotype has ten or more counts. V is TRBV7-9 and J is TRBJ2-3; D gene unclear. V gave up 3 bases and J gave up 5 bases, with 12 bases separating them. Germline V gene sequence: CDR1 SEHNR, CDR2 FQNEAQ (reference sequence). CDR3 length: 14 residues. In DNA form, the CDR3 reads TGTGCCAGCAGCTTTCTCTCCGTGGGAGATACGCAGTATTTT. Residues: CASSFLSVGDTQYF.

Many counts were recorded for this clonotype. V and J are TRBV25-1 and TRBJ2-4, with 10 bases identical to TRBD1. The length of the CDR3 is 14 residues. The V and J ends lost 3 bases and 8 bases, in that order; junction bases with no gene match: 4. Germline V CDR1 and CDR2: MGHDK, SYGVNS. The chain's CDR3 is CASSETGGAYIQYF. Here the CDR3 DNA reads TGTGCCAGCAGTGAGACAGGGGGCGCGTACATTCAGTACTTC. Complete variable domain (other parts from reference TRBV25-1 and TRBJ2-4): EADIYQTPRYLVIGTGKKITLECSQTMGHDKMYWYQQDPGMELHLIHYSYGVNSTEKGDLSSESTVSRIRTEHFPLTLESARPSHTSQYLCASSETGGAYIQYFGAGTRLSVL.

The table lists this clonotype with many counts. This chain joins TRBV6-6 and TRBJ1-2; weak D call: TRBD1 (6 bases). Per germline, CDR1 MNHNY and CDR2 SVGAGI (reference sequence). This CDR3 is built from 15 residues. Trimming pared 0 bases from V and 5 bases from J, leaving 13 bases between. The CDR3 DNA is TGTGCCAGCAGTTACTCCCAGGGGAAGATGTATGGCTACACCTTC. Amino acid sequence: CASSYSQGKMYGYTF.

This clonotype was seen more than once but under ten times. A much larger clone differs from this one at a single base, so this may be a read error. The gene calls are TRBV28 and TRBJ2-1; TRBD2 is a possible D gene (8 bases). V gave up 8 bases and J gave up 7 bases, with 18 bases separating them. Germline V gene sequence: CDR1 MDHEN, CDR2 SYDVKM. The CDR3 extends over 14 amino acids. DNA of the CDR3: TGTGCCAGCGATCGGGAGGGGGCATCTAATGAGCAGTTCTTC. Amino acids: CASDREGASNEQFF.

This clonotype was seen at least ten times. The rearrangement joins TRBV20-1 to TRBJ2-1; 9 nucleotides line up with TRBD2. V dropped 7 bases and J dropped 8; count of bases not matched to a gene: 12. There are 14 residues in the CDR3. From germline, CDR1 is DFQATT and CDR2 SNEGSKA (reference sequence). The CDR3 DNA follows: TGCAGTGGCAACCTAGCGGGGTCTACGGATGAGCAGTTCTTC. It codes for CSGNLAGSTDEQFF.

This clonotype was seen ten or more times. The CDR3 is CASSFWMGGLHNEQFF. Written as DNA, the CDR3 is TGTGCCAGCAGCTTTTGGATGGGAGGCCTCCACAATGAGCAGTTCTTC. This sequence joins TRBV5-6 and TRBJ2-1; the D gene is possibly TRBD2 (6 bases). The length of the CDR3 is 16 residues. Germline V gene lookup returns CDR1 SGHDT and CDR2 YYEEEE. V was cut by 2 bases and J by 5 bases, with 17 bases left in between.

At least ten counts were recorded for this clonotype. The V call is TRBV7-6, the J call TRBJ2-5; 14 bases agree with TRBD2. From germline, CDR1 is SGHVS and CDR2 FNYEAQ. This CDR3 has 18 residues. V gave up 5 bases and J gave up 4 bases; unmatched junction bases: 12. The CDR3 loop is CASSRLAGGPLSGETQYF. CDR3 nucleotides: TGTGCCAGCAGCAGACTAGCGGGAGGGCCGCTGTCTGGAGAGACCCAGTACTTC.

This clonotype was detected ten times or more. The chain is built from TRBV7-2 and TRBJ1-2; the D is unclear. The germline V and J ends were trimmed by 1 base and 8 bases, with 14 bases remaining between them. This CDR3 spans 14 amino acids. Germline V gives CDR1 SGHTA, CDR2 FQGNSA. As DNA, the CDR3 is TGTGCCAGCAGCTTAGGGCGGTTATTGGAAGGCTACACCTTC. Its translation: CASSLGRLLEGYTF.

By share, this clonotype counts as medium-sized. This chain joins TRBV6-1 and TRBJ1-3, with D possibly matching TRBD1 (5 bases). The germline V gene has CDR1 MNHNS and CDR2 SASEGT. This CDR3 contains 17 residues. V lost 2 bases and J lost 0, with 14 bases in between. CDR3 protein: CASSELRGSPSGNTIYF. CDR3 coding DNA: TGTGCCAGCAGTGAACTGAGGGGATCCCCCTCTGGAAACACCATATATTTT.

This clonotype showed up many times. V is TRBV7-2 and J is TRBJ2-5; either TRBD1 or TRBD2 may fit D (5 bases each). The CDR3 is made up of 14 amino acids. The germline V gene has CDR1 SGHTA and CDR2 FQGNSA. V lost 4 bases and J lost 4, with 13 bases in between. The CDR3 region is CASSSRDQGETQYF. The CDR3 nucleotides are TGTGCCAGCAGCTCCCGGGACCAGGGAGAGACCCAGTACTTC.

This clonotype was counted ten times or more. The chain is built from TRBV30 and TRBJ1-2; 11 nucleotides align to TRBD1. The CDR3 sequence is 15 residues long. V lost 4 bases to trimming and J lost 1 base; unmatched junction nucleotides: 5. Germline loops: CDR1 GTSNPN, CDR2 SVGIG (reference sequence). This CDR3 is CAWKGTGGINYGYTF. The CDR3 DNA follows: TGTGCCTGGAAAGGGACAGGGGGAATTAACTATGGCTACACCTTC.

In this sample, this clonotype is medium-sized (0.01 to 0.1%). This chain joins TRBV20-1 and TRBJ2-7; 9 positions match TRBD2. The germline V gene encodes CDR1 DFQATT and CDR2 SNEGSKA (reference sequence). Trimming took 5 bases from V and 9 from J; bases not matched to a gene: 17. The CDR3 sequence is 15 residues long. CDR3 DNA: TGCAGTGCTTGTCCCCAGGTAGGGACTAGCCCGCCGCAGTACTTC. This translates into CSACPQVGTSPPQYF.

The CDR3 DNA reads TGTGCCAGCAGCCTGGAGGAGGTAGATACGCAGTATTTT. Translation: CASSLEEVDTQYF. This rearrangement joins TRBV5-6 to TRBJ2-3; tentative D call: TRBD2 (5 bases). CDR3 length: 13 amino acids. V shed 4 bases and J shed 5 bases, with 11 bases lying between them. Per the germline V gene, CDR1 is SGHDT and CDR2 is YYEEEE.